These 24 T cell receptor beta chains came from one sample sequenced in a study of cytomegalovirus exposure and HLA in healthy donors. Primers: 60 Vbeta forward and 13 Jbeta reverse. Assay used: immunoSEQ multiplex PCR; TCRdb lists only in-frame clones, some missing. This sample has 180,000 or so clones, with approximately 78% found just once. Sequenced material: PBMCs. The receptors here all came from a woman aged 45-59 years in good health and CMV-seropositive.

The chain links TRBV6-1 to TRBJ2-6, with D possibly TRBD2 on 6 matching bases. Trimming took 0 bases from V and 2 from J, leaving 8 bases between them. This CDR3 has 16 residues. Germline V gene sequence: CDR1 MNHNS, CDR2 SASEGT. CDR3 amino acids: CASSEARGTGANVLTF. The DNA of the CDR3 is TGTGCCAGCAGTGAAGCGCGGGGTACTGGGGCCAACGTCCTGACTTTC.

The chain is built from TRBV25-1 and TRBJ1-4; weak D call: TRBD1 (6 bases). The CDR3 covers 17 residues. V dropped 1 base and J dropped 3 bases, with 15 bases sitting between them. The V gene's germline CDR1 is MGHDK and CDR2 SYGVNS. The CDR3 sequence is CASSESIRAGANEKLFF. The DNA for the CDR3 is TGTGCCAGCAGTGAATCCATTCGGGCAGGGGCTAATGAAAAACTGTTTTTT.

The chain recombines TRBV4-3 with TRBJ1-1, with a weak D call TRBD1 (5 bases). The V gene's germline CDR1 is LGHNA and CDR2 YSLEER. Trimming took 0 bases from V and 4 from J, leaving 12 bases between them. The CDR3 sequence is 15 residues long. The CDR3 region has the DNA TGCGCCAGCAGCCAAGAAGCAGGGTATAGCACTGAAGCTTTCTTT. Its protein product is CASSQEAGYSTEAFF.

The chain combines TRBV19 with TRBJ1-2; 10 positions match TRBD1. From germline, CDR1 is LNHDA and CDR2 SQIVND (reference sequence). This CDR3 is 14 amino acids long. The trim removed 3 bases at V and 7 bases at J, leaving 5 bases unmatched. The CDR3 spells CASSIRTGGFGYTF. CDR3 sequence (DNA): TGTGCCAGTAGTATCCGGACAGGGGGATTTGGCTACACCTTC.

The chain carries TRBV29-1 and TRBJ2-7; TRBD1 agrees at 9 bases. The CDR3 loop spans 14 amino acids. Looked up from germline, CDR1 is SQVTM and CDR2 is ANQGSEA. V was pared by 4 bases and J by 7 bases, with 11 bases of the junction left unmatched. CDR3 in amino acids: CSVGGGQGAGEQYF. The CDR3 DNA is TGCAGCGTTGGTGGGGGACAGGGAGCGGGAGAGCAGTACTTC.

V is TRBV30 and J is TRBJ1-3; D call uncertain. V lost 4 bases to trimming and J lost 4 bases, with 8 bases between them. The CDR3 extends over 12 amino acids. Germline CDR1 reads GTSNPN; CDR2 reads SVGIG (reference sequence). The CDR3 loop reads CAWTETGNTIYF. For the CDR3, the DNA is TGTGCCTGGACTGAGACAGGAAACACCATATATTTT.

The chain couples TRBV7-2 to TRBJ2-7, with a possible D match to TRBD1 (6 bases). The V gene lost 4 bases and the J gene lost 2 bases, with 12 bases spanning the gap. Germline CDR1 SGHTA, CDR2 FQGNSA. The CDR3 totals 14 residues. DNA of the CDR3: TGTGCCAGCAGCTACCTCGGACAGCCCTACGAGCAGTACTTC. Translation: CASSYLGQPYEQYF.

In nucleotides, the CDR3 is TGTGCCAGTAGTCTCCTTGGCGGGAGCATAACAGATACGCAGTATTTT. Residues: CASSLLGGSITDTQYF. The chain is built from TRBV19 and TRBJ2-3; 7 nucleotides agree with TRBD2. Germline CDR1 is LNHDA and CDR2 is SQIVND (reference sequence). V gave up 5 bases and J gave up 3 bases; unmatched junction bases: 11. CDR3 length: 16 amino acids.

The chain uses TRBV11-2 and TRBJ1-4; D is possibly TRBD1 (6 bases). This CDR3 is 16 amino acids long. Germline CDR1 and CDR2: SGHAT and FQNNGV. V was cut by 5 bases and J by 8 bases, with 21 bases left in between. In DNA form, the CDR3 reads TGTGCCAGCAGCCCATTCCGTCGGGGGCGGGGGGAAAAACTGTTTTTT. It is translated as CASSPFRRGRGEKLFF.

This rearrangement joins TRBV20-1 to TRBJ2-1; D is undetermined. The CDR3 consists of 10 residues. With 5 bases removed from V and 10 bases from J, the gap between germline ends came to 9 bases. Germline V gives CDR1 DFQATT, CDR2 SNEGSKA (reference sequence). CDR3 sequence (DNA): TGCAGTGCTGGGCCGAGAGAGCAGTTCTTC. Encoded protein: CSAGPREQFF.

V gene TRBV6-6 combines with J gene TRBJ2-7; 9 nucleotides match TRBD2. The CDR3 runs 14 residues. Trimming removed 7 bases from V and 3 bases from J; junction bases left unmatched: 7. From germline, CDR1 is MNHNY and CDR2 SVGAGI (reference sequence). CDR3 protein: CASMPYSGSYEQYF. In DNA, the CDR3 is TGTGCCAGCATGCCCTATAGCGGGAGCTACGAGCAGTACTTC.

This chain links TRBV5-4 with TRBJ2-7; TRBD1 agrees at 8 bases. Per germline, CDR1 SGHNT and CDR2 YYREEE (reference sequence). The V and J ends lost 5 bases and 1 base, in that order; junction bases with no gene match: 14. The CDR3 is made up of 17 amino acids. CDR3 in amino acids: CASRLWGAGGRSYEQYF. DNA of the CDR3: TGTGCCAGCAGGCTCTGGGGGGCAGGGGGCCGATCCTACGAGCAGTACTTC.

V is TRBV27 and J is TRBJ1-4, with D possibly matching TRBD1 (6 bases). The CDR3 sequence is 24 residues long. V lost 1 base and J 3 bases, leaving 36 bases between the germline ends. The germline CDR1 and CDR2 sequences are MNHEY and SMNVEV (reference sequence). The CDR3 coding sequence is TGTGCCAGCAGTTTATTCGCTCCCCCTTCTCTTGCGGGGGCGGTCAGGGAGTCTAATGAAAAACTGTTTTTT. Its protein product is CASSLFAPPSLAGAVRESNEKLFF.

The chain uses TRBV9 and TRBJ2-3; TRBD2 matches at 13 bases. V lost 4 bases and J lost 1; bases outside the gene matches: 3. In germline, CDR1 is SGDLS, CDR2 YYNGEE. The CDR3 spans 16 residues. The CDR3 DNA sequence: TGTGCCAGCAGCACCGGGACTAGCGGGGGCACAGATACGCAGTATTTT. It is translated as CASSTGTSGGTDTQYF. Filled out from reference TRBV9 and TRBJ2-3, the complete variable domain reads DSGVTQTPKHLITATGQRVTLRCSPRSGDLSVYWYQQSLDQGLQFLIQYYNGEERAKGNILERFSAQQFPDLHSELNLSSLELGDSALYFCASSTGTSGGTDTQYFGPGTRLTVL.

The V and J genes are TRBV10-3 and TRBJ1-3, with 8 positions matching TRBD1. Germline-derived CDR1 and CDR2 are ENHRY and SYGVKD. The CDR3 consists of 15 residues. After removal of 5 bases from V and 1 base from J, the junction contained 4 bases not matched to a gene. CDR3 nucleotides: TGTGCCATCAGTCGAACAGGGGGTTCTGGAAACACCATATATTTT. It encodes CAISRTGGSGNTIYF.

This sequence joins TRBV6-1 and TRBJ2-2; 8 positions agree with TRBD1. The CDR3 is 17 residues long. V gave up 2 bases and J gave up 2 bases; unmatched junction bases: 7. CDR1 and CDR2 (germline): MNHNS, SASEGT. In DNA, the CDR3 is TGTGCCAGCAGTGAACTAGTAGGGACAGGAAACACCGGGGAGCTGTTTTTT. Amino acids: CASSELVGTGNTGELFF.

The gene calls are TRBV19 and TRBJ1-5; D may be TRBD1 (6 bases). V was pared by 10 bases and J by 3 bases, with 7 bases between. The CDR3 has 11 amino acids. Germline CDR1 LNHDA, CDR2 SQIVND (reference sequence). CDR3 coding DNA: TGTGCCACAGGGGCCAATCAGCCCCAGCATTTT. It codes for CATGANQPQHF. Filled out from reference TRBV19 and TRBJ1-5, the complete variable domain reads DGGITQSPKYLFRKEGQNVTLSCEQNLNHDAMYWYRQDPGQGLRLIYYSQIVNDFQKGDIAEGYSVSREKKESFPLTVTSAQKNPTAFYLCATGANQPQHFGDGTRLSIL.

This clone was counted between two and nine times. The V gene is TRBV6-6, the J gene TRBJ1-6; D might be TRBD1 (5 bases). This CDR3 is built from 13 residues. The V end was cut by 9 bases, the J end by 1 base, with 7 bases between. Germline V lookup: CDR1 MNHNY, CDR2 SVGAGI (reference sequence). CDR3 DNA: TGTGCCAGTCAGGGTTCCTATAATTCACCCCTCCACTTT. Protein: CASQGSYNSPLHF.

The J gene is TRBJ2-2, the V gene TRBV28, with TRBD1 matching over 8 bases. After removal of 5 bases from V and 3 bases from J, the junction contained 8 bases not matched to a gene. Germline CDR1 MDHEN, CDR2 SYDVKM. The CDR3 sequence is 16 residues long. CDR3 sequence: CASSPYGTGDTGELFF. As DNA, the CDR3 is TGTGCCAGCAGTCCATATGGGACAGGAGACACCGGGGAGCTGTTTTTT. Combining the CDR3 with reference TRBV28 and TRBJ2-2 gives the whole variable domain DVKVTQSSRYLVKRTGEKVFLECVQDMDHENMFWYRQDPGLGLRLIYFSYDVKMKEKGDIPEGYSVSREKKERFSLILESASTNQTSMYLCASSPYGTGDTGELFFGEGSRLTVL.

The chain recombines TRBV11-2 with TRBJ1-6; maybe TRBD1 (5 bases). Per germline, CDR1 SGHAT and CDR2 FQNNGV. This CDR3 has 14 amino acids. The ends were cut back, 5 bases at V and 9 bases at J, with 14 bases in the middle. DNA of the CDR3: TGTGCCAGCAGCCCCCTCGGGGGTGGTTCACCCCTCCACTTT. Protein: CASSPLGGGSPLHF. Full variable domain (outside the CDR3, taken from reference TRBV11-2 and TRBJ1-6): EAGVAQSPRYKIIEKRQSVAFWCNPISGHATLYWYQQILGQGPKLLIQFQNNGVVDDSQLPKDRFSAERLKGVDSTLKIQPAKLEDSAVYLCASSPLGGGSPLHFGNGTRLTVT.

The J gene is TRBJ2-3, the V gene TRBV6-5, with 13 bases matching TRBD2. Trimming at V came to 6 bases and at J to 6 bases, leaving 3 bases not matched to a gene. Per germline, CDR1 MNHEY and CDR2 SVGAGI. The CDR3 has 14 residues. CDR3 sequence: CASRRTSGSDTQYF. CDR3 bases: TGTGCCAGCAGACGGACTAGCGGGAGCGATACGCAGTATTTT.

The V gene is TRBV11-2, the J gene TRBJ2-1, with 9 bases that match TRBD2. CDR3 length: 17 residues. Germline V gene data show CDR1 as SGHAT and CDR2 as FQNNGV. The junction had 11 bases not matched to a gene; V was cut back by 4 bases and J by 4 bases. The chain's CDR3 is CASSSRGLAGSYNEQFF. The CDR3 nucleotides read TGTGCCAGCAGCTCCCGGGGGCTAGCGGGATCTTACAATGAGCAGTTCTTC.

The V call is TRBV6-4, the J call TRBJ2-1, with D perhaps matching TRBD2 (6 bases). This CDR3 has 14 residues. Germline CDR1 MRHNA, CDR2 SNTAGT. V was shortened by 4 bases and J by 4 bases, with 11 bases between the two germline ends. For the CDR3, the DNA is TGTGCCAGCAGTGCCCTTGGGGGGTACAATGAGCAGTTCTTC. Protein product: CASSALGGYNEQFF.

The chain carries TRBV6-1 and TRBJ2-1; 7 bases align to TRBD1. J lost 15 bases, V lost 6 bases, and 11 bases had no gene match. Germline CDR1 and CDR2: MNHNS and SASEGT. This CDR3 has 12 amino acids. CDR3 region: CASSEDRNYWFF. In DNA, the CDR3 is TGTGCCAGCAGCGAGGACAGGAACTACTGGTTCTTC.